These 17 T cell receptor beta chains originate from one sample sequenced in a study of shared clonotypes between healthy human individuals. TCRdb keeps only in-frame clones here, not all; method: immunoSEQ multiplex PCR. Of millions of clones in the sample, more than 90% were seen once. The sequenced sample was naive CD4+ T cells sorted from blood. Subset specified: CD45RA+ positively selected. The receptors derive from a man aged 18 to 29 in good health.

V usage is TRBV11-2 and J usage is TRBJ2-1, with 10 bases matching TRBD2. The V and J ends lost 4 bases and 4 bases, in that order; junction bases with no gene match: 4. This CDR3 has 15 amino acids. Germline V lookup: CDR1 SGHAT, CDR2 FQNNGV. CDR3: CASSSSGRGYNEQFF. CDR3 DNA: TGTGCCAGCAGCTCAAGCGGGAGGGGTTACAATGAGCAGTTCTTC.

This clone was recorded only once. The rearrangement joins TRBV21-1 to TRBJ1-2; the DNA was not compared with TRBD1, the D call given in the table. TRBV21-1 is listed as a pseudogene. The CDR3 contains 15 residues. CDR3 DNA: TGTGCCAGCAGCGCCCAGACCGTACCCAAGGGGGGCTACACCTTC. It codes for CASSAQTVPKGGYTF.

The chain links TRBV6-1 to TRBJ2-7, with D hard to call. The germline gives CDR1 MNHNS, CDR2 SASEGT. CDR3 size: 12 residues. Trimming took 7 bases from V and 2 from J, leaving 9 bases between them. Written as DNA, the CDR3 is TGTGCCAGCACGGGCAACACCTACGAGCAGTACTTC. Its protein is CASTGNTYEQYF.

The V gene is TRBV7-9, the J gene TRBJ1-2, with D possibly being TRBD1 (6 bases). CDR1 and CDR2 from the germline V gene are SEHNR and FQNEAQ (reference sequence). V dropped 4 bases and J dropped 8 bases, with 20 bases sitting between them. The CDR3 runs to 15 residues. CDR3 DNA sequence: TGTGCCAGCAGCTCTGACGACAGGATTGGAGGCGGCTACACCTTC. Residues: CASSSDDRIGGGYTF.

The chain recombines TRBV14 with TRBJ2-2; D is uncertain. The CDR3 loop spans 15 amino acids. Looked up from germline, CDR1 is SGHDN and CDR2 is FVKESK. V lost 4 bases and J 6 bases, leaving 15 bases between the germline ends. The CDR3 spells CASSPETYFPGELFF. Written as DNA, the CDR3 is TGTGCCAGCAGCCCCGAGACTTACTTTCCCGGGGAGCTGTTTTTT.

This chain joins TRBV7-9 and TRBJ1-2, with D possibly being TRBD1 (5 bases). Germline values: CDR1 SEHNR, CDR2 FQNEAQ (reference sequence). This CDR3 has 11 amino acids. The V end was cut by 11 bases, the J end by 7 bases, with 14 bases between. Written as DNA, the CDR3 is TGTGCCGGGGGAATGGGGGTTGGCTACACCTTC. It codes for CAGGMGVGYTF.

This clone was recorded once. The V call is TRBV10-3, the J call TRBJ2-7; 8 bases agree with TRBD1. CDR3 length: 14 amino acids. The germline gives CDR1 ENHRY, CDR2 SYGVKD. V lost 7 bases, J lost 2 bases, and 7 bases stayed unmatched. CDR3 residues: CAIKDADRAYEQYF. CDR3 DNA: TGTGCCATCAAAGATGCGGACAGGGCCTACGAGCAGTACTTC.

The rearrangement joins TRBV5-4 to TRBJ1-2; 8 nucleotides agree with TRBD1. V shed 5 bases and J 5 bases; nucleotides not matched to a gene: 8. Looked up from germline, CDR1 is SGHNT and CDR2 is YYREEE (reference sequence). The CDR3 is 14 residues long. The CDR3 DNA follows: TGTGCCAGCAGGCAGACAGGGGTAGGGTATGGCTACACCTTC. This translates into CASRQTGVGYGYTF.

The rearrangement uses TRBV5-4 and TRBJ1-2; D is possibly TRBD1 (6 bases). There are 15 residues in the CDR3. V lost 2 bases to trimming and J lost 2 bases, with 13 bases between them. Looked up from germline, CDR1 is SGHNT and CDR2 is YYREEE (reference sequence). CDR3 nucleotides: TGTGCCAGCAGCTTCGGGGGGCTCCGAAACTATGGCTACACCTTC. It encodes CASSFGGLRNYGYTF.

This clone was seen only a few times. This sequence joins TRBV30 and TRBJ1-3, with D tentatively TRBD1 (5 bases). CDR3 length: 12 amino acids. V lost 8 bases to trimming and J lost 1 base, with 9 bases between them. The germline V gene encodes CDR1 GTSNPN and CDR2 SVGIG (reference sequence). This chain's CDR3 is CAAQESGNTIYF. CDR3 DNA sequence: TGTGCCGCACAGGAATCTGGAAACACCATATATTTT.

The rearrangement uses TRBV5-1 and TRBJ2-7; D is perhaps TRBD1 or TRBD2 (5 bases each). V gave up 4 bases and J gave up 7 bases, with 21 bases separating them. The germline gives CDR1 SGHRS, CDR2 YFSETQ. This CDR3 region has 15 residues. The CDR3 reads CASSPGGRWGREQYF. DNA for the CDR3: TGCGCCAGCAGCCCCGGAGGTAGGTGGGGCAGGGAGCAGTACTTC.

This clone was seen once. The V gene is TRBV4-3, the J gene TRBJ2-1; D may be TRBD1 (5 bases). Trimming shortened V by 0 bases and J by 7 bases, and 13 bases separated the two germline ends. This CDR3 is built from 15 residues. Germline values: CDR1 LGHNA, CDR2 YSLEER. The CDR3 here is CASSQEGAQYNEQFF. The CDR3 DNA follows: TGCGCCAGCAGCCAAGAAGGGGCACAATATAATGAGCAGTTCTTC.

V and J are TRBV2 and TRBJ2-7; 9 bases map to TRBD2. The CDR3 is 14 residues long. Germline CDR1 and CDR2: SNHLY and FYNNEI. V was pared by 6 bases and J by 0 bases, with 3 bases of the junction left unmatched. CDR3 DNA: TGTGCCAGCAGGAGAGCGGGGGGCTCCTACGAGCAGTACTTC. Translated: CASRRAGGSYEQYF. Drawing the rest from reference TRBV2 and TRBJ2-7, the complete variable domain is EPEVTQTPSHQVTQMGQEVILRCVPISNHLYFYWYRQILGQKVEFLVSFYNNEISEKSEIFDDQFSVERPDGSNFTLKIRSTKLEDSAMYFCASRRAGGSYEQYFGPGTRLTVT.

The chain carries TRBV5-3 and TRBJ2-7, with 8 bases aligning to TRBD1. TRBV5-3 is labeled an ORF, and its function is uncertain. This CDR3 is 17 amino acids long. The trim removed 4 bases at V and 3 bases at J, leaving 15 bases unmatched. CDR3 DNA: TGTGCCAGAAGCCGACTACGACCGGGACAGGACTACTACGAGCAGTACTTC. Protein sequence: CARSRLRPGQDYYEQYF.

This clone was found once. The chain uses TRBV6-5 and TRBJ1-5, with D possibly matching TRBD1 (5 bases). The CDR3 totals 14 residues. Germline values: CDR1 MNHEY, CDR2 SVGAGI. V lost 5 bases, J lost 3 bases, and 11 bases lay in between. CDR3 amino acids: CASSPGRANQPQHF. CDR3 nucleotides: TGTGCCAGCAGTCCAGGCAGGGCCAATCAGCCCCAGCATTTT.

The rearrangement uses TRBV7-9 and TRBJ2-2; 8 nucleotides match TRBD1. The germline V gene has CDR1 SEHNR and CDR2 FQNEAQ (reference sequence). J lost 1 base, V lost 4 bases, and 2 bases had no gene match. This CDR3 has 15 residues. CDR3 nucleotide sequence: TGTGCCAGCAGCTCGGACAGGGTGAACACCGGGGAGCTGTTTTTT. Protein sequence: CASSSDRVNTGELFF.

This clone came up a few times. The V gene is TRBV9, the J gene TRBJ1-1, with 7 bases aligning to TRBD1. The junction had 10 bases not matched to a gene; V was cut back by 2 bases and J by 6 bases. Per germline, CDR1 SGDLS and CDR2 YYNGEE. CDR3 length equals 15 residues. The CDR3 nucleotides are TGTGCCAGCAGCGTGGCTCCCGGGGGACAGTCTGAAGCTTTCTTT. Translating it yields CASSVAPGGQSEAFF. Using reference TRBV9 and TRBJ1-1 for the parts outside the CDR3, the full variable domain is DSGVTQTPKHLITATGQRVTLRCSPRSGDLSVYWYQQSLDQGLQFLIQYYNGEERAKGNILERFSAQQFPDLHSELNLSSLELGDSALYFCASSVAPGGQSEAFFGQGTRLTVV.